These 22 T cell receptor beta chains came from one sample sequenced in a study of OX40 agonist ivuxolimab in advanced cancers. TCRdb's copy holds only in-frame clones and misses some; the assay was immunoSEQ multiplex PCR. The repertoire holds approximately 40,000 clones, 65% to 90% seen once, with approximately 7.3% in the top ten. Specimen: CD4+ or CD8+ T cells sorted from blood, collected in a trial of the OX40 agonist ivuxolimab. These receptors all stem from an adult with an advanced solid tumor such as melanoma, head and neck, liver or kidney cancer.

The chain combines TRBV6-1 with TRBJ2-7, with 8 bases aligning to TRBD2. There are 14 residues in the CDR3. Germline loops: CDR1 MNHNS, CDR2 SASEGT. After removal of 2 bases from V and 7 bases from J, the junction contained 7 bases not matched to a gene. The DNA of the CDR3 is TGTGCCAGCAGTGAATCCGGGAGGGCCATGGAGCAGTACTTC. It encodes CASSESGRAMEQYF.

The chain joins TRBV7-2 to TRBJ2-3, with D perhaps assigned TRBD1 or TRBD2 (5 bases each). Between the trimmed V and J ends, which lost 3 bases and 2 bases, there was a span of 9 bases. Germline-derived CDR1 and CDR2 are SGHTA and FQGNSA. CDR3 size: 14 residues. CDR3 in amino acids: CASSFRDPTDTQYF. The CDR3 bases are TGTGCCAGCAGCTTTAGGGACCCCACAGATACGCAGTATTTT.

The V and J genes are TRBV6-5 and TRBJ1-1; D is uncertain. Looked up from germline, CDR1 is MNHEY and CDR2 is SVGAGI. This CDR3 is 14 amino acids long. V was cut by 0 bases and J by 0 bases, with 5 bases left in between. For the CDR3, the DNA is TGTGCCAGCAGTTACTCGACGGTGAACACTGAAGCTTTCTTT. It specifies CASSYSTVNTEAFF.

CDR3 residues: CASGTFDNEQFF. The CDR3 coding sequence is TGTGCCAGCGGGACATTCGACAATGAGCAGTTCTTC. V is TRBV19 and J is TRBJ2-1; D is possibly TRBD1 (6 bases). The CDR3 spans 12 residues. CDR1 and CDR2 from the germline V gene are LNHDA and SQIVND (reference sequence). Trimming took 9 bases from V and 5 from J, leaving 11 bases between them. Looking up the rest from reference TRBV19 and TRBJ2-1 gives the full variable domain: DGGITQSPKYLFRKEGQNVTLSCEQNLNHDAMYWYRQDPGQGLRLIYYSQIVNDFQKGDIAEGYSVSREKKESFPLTVTSAQKNPTAFYLCASGTFDNEQFFGPGTRLTVL.

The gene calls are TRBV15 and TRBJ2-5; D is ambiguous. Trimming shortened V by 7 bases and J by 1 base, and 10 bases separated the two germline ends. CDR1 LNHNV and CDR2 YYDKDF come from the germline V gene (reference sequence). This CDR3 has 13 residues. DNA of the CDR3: TGTGCCACCAAGACCTGGGGCCAAGAGACCCAGTACTTC. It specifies CATKTWGQETQYF.

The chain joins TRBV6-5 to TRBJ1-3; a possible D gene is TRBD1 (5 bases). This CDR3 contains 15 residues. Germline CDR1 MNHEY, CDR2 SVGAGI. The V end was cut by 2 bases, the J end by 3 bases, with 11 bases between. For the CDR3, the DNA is TGTGCCAGCAGTTACAGGCAGGGCGGTGGAAACACCATATATTTT. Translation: CASSYRQGGGNTIYF.

The CDR3 sequence is CASSDRTSGRETQYF. The CDR3 coding sequence is TGTGCCAGCAGCGACCGGACTAGCGGGAGAGAGACCCAGTACTTC. The rearrangement joins TRBV7-9 to TRBJ2-5, with TRBD2 identical over 13 bases. This CDR3 comprises 15 residues. Looked up from germline, CDR1 is SEHNR and CDR2 is FQNEAQ (reference sequence). The junction had 4 bases not matched to a gene; V was cut back by 5 bases and J by 4 bases.

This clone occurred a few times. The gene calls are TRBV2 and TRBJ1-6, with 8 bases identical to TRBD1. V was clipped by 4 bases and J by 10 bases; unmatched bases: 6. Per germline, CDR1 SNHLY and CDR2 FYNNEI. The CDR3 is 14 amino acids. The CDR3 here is CASSGQGAGSPLHF. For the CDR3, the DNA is TGTGCCAGCAGTGGGCAGGGGGCGGGATCACCCCTCCACTTT.

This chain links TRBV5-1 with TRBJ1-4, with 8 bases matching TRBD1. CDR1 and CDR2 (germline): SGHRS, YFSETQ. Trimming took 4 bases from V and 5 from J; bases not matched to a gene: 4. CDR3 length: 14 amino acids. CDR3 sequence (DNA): TGCGCCAGCAGCATGGGACAGGCCAATGAAAAACTGTTTTTT. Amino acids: CASSMGQANEKLFF. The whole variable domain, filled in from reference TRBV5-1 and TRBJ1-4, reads KAGVTQTPRYLIKTRGQQVTLSCSPISGHRSVSWYQQTPGQGLQFLFEYFSETQRNKGNFPGRFSGRQFSNSRSEMNVSTLELGDSALYLCASSMGQANEKLFFGSGTQLSVL.

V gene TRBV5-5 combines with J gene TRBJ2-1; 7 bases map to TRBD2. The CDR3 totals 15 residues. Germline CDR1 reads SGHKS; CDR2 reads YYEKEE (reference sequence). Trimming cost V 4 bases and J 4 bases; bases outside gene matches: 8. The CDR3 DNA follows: TGTGCCAGCAGCGCCGCGGGAGCAGGGTACAATGAGCAGTTCTTC. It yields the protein CASSAAGAGYNEQFF.

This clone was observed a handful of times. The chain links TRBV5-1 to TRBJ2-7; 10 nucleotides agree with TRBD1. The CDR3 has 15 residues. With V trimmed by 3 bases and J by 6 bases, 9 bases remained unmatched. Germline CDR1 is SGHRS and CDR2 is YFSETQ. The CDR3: CASSWGGTGVGEQYF. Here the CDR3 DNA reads TGCGCCAGCAGCTGGGGTGGGACAGGGGTAGGCGAGCAGTACTTC.

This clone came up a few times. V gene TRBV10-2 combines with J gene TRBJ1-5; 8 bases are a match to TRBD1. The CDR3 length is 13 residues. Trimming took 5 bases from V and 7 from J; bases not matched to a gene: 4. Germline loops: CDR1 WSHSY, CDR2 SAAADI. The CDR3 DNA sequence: TGCGCCAGCAGTCAGGGGGCGAGACAGCCCCAGCATTTT. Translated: CASSQGARQPQHF.

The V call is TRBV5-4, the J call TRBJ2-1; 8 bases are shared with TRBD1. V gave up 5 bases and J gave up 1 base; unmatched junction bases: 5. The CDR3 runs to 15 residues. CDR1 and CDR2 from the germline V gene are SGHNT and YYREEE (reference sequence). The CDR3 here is CASSFRTGSYNEQFF. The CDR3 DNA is TGTGCCAGCAGTTTCCGGACAGGGTCCTACAATGAGCAGTTCTTC.

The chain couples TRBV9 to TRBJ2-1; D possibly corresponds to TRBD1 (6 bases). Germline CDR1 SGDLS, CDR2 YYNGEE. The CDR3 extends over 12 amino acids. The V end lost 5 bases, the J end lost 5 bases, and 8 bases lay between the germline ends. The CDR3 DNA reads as TGTGCCAGCAGACAGGGCCACAATGAGCAGTTCTTC. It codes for CASRQGHNEQFF.

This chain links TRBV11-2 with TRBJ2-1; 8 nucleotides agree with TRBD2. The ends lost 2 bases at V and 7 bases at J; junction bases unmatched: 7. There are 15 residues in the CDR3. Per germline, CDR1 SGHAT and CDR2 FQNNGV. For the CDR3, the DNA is TGTGCCAGCAGCTTAATTCGGGGGGGTTGGAATGAGCAGTTCTTC. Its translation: CASSLIRGGWNEQFF.

The CDR3 DNA reads TGCGCCAGCAGCTTGGCCCCTCGGGGTGGACTGGTGTTCGAACTGTTTTTT. Translation gives CASSLAPRGGLVFELFF. V and J are TRBV5-1 and TRBJ1-4, with unresolved D. V gave up 0 bases and J gave up 12 bases, with 24 bases separating them. CDR3 size: 17 residues. Germline CDR1 SGHRS, CDR2 YFSETQ.

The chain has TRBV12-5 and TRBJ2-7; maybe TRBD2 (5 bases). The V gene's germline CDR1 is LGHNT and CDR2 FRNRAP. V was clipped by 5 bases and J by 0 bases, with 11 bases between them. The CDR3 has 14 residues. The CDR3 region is CASGPSGNSYEQYF. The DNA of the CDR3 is TGTGCTAGTGGTCCAAGCGGTAACTCCTACGAGCAGTACTTC.

Written as DNA, the CDR3 is TGTGCCAGCAGCTCCAACAGGGAATATGGCTACACCTTC. Amino acids: CASSSNREYGYTF. V gene TRBV5-4 combines with J gene TRBJ1-2; maybe TRBD1 (6 bases). Germline assignment: CDR1 SGHNT and CDR2 YYREEE (reference sequence). V shed 3 bases and J shed 5 bases, with 11 bases lying between them. The CDR3 covers 13 residues.

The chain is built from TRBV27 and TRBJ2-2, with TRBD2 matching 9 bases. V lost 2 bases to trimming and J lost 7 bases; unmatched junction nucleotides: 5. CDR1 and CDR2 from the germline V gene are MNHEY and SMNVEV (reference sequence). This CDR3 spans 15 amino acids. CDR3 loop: CASSLAGGRGGELFF. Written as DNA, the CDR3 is TGTGCCAGCAGTTTAGCGGGAGGGAGAGGCGGGGAGCTGTTTTTT.

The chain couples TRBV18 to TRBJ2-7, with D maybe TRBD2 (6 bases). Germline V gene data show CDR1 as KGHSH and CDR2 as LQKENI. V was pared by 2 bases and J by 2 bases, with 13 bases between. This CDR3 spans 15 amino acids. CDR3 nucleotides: TGTGCCAGCTCACCAGACGGGTGGGGGGCCTACGAGCAGTACTTC. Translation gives CASSPDGWGAYEQYF.

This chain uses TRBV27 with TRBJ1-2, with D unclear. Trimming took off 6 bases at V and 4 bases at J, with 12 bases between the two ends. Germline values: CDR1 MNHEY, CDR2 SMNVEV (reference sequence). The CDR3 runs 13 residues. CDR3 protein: CASSDTSGYGYTF. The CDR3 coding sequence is TGTGCCAGCAGCGACACCTCTGGCTATGGCTACACCTTC.

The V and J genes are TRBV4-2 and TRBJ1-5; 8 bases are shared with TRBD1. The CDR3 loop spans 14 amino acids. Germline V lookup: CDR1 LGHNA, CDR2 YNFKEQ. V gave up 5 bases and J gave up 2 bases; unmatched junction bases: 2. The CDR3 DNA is TGTGCCAGCAGCGGGGACAGGCGCAATCAGCCCCAGCATTTT. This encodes CASSGDRRNQPQHF.